The 13 T cell receptor beta chains in this list originate from one sample, sequenced in a study of T cell repertoires in cytomegalovirus infection. TCRdb used MiXCR to reprocess the reads, holding one entry per CDR3 protein. The table records fewer than 700,000 distinct CDR3 sequences, 20% to 25% of them present only once. The sequenced sample consisted of CD8+ T cells from PBMCs. The receptor source for this set is a human donor in good health (CMV status not recorded). Some clones in this sample may be carry-over from other donors' samples.

The chain is built from TRBV28 and TRBJ1-5, with D possibly TRBD1 on 5 matching bases. V lost 0 bases and J 6 bases, leaving 12 bases between the germline ends. CDR1 and CDR2 (germline): MDHEN, SYDVKM. This CDR3 is 15 amino acids long. The CDR3 spells CASSLWAGRAQPQHF. The CDR3 nucleotides read TGTGCCAGCAGTTTATGGGCAGGGAGGGCTCAGCCCCAGCATTTT.

A few counts support this clonotype. The chain is built from TRBV24-1 and TRBJ2-2; weak D call: TRBD2 (5 bases). The CDR3 has 16 amino acids. Trimming left V 1 base short and J 1 base short, with 9 bases between. Germline CDR1 is KGHDR and CDR2 is SFDVKD. CDR3 in DNA: TGTGCCACCAGTGATTTAGCGAGCGGGAACACCGGGGAGCTGTTTTTT. It translates to CATSDLASGNTGELFF.

The chain employs TRBV6-2 or TRBV6-3 and TRBJ2-7; 12 positions agree with TRBD2. This CDR3 is 18 amino acids long. V was clipped by 2 bases and J by 2 bases; unmatched bases: 10. In germline, CDR1 is MNHEY, CDR2 SVGEGT. In nucleotides, the CDR3 is TGTGCCAGCAGTTACGAAACTAGCGGGGGGACTACGGCCTACGAGCAGTACTTC. Translated, it gives CASSYETSGGTTAYEQYF.

The V call is TRBV5-1, the J call TRBJ1-1, with D unresolved. Germline V gene sequence: CDR1 SGHRS, CDR2 YFSETQ. Trimming removed 2 bases at V and 11 bases at J, with 10 bases between. This CDR3 contains 11 residues. Here the CDR3 reads CASSLGSGAFF. The CDR3 bases are TGCGCCAGCAGCTTAGGATCCGGGGCTTTCTTT.

This clonotype was seen a few times. The chain uses TRBV7-9 and TRBJ2-4; D not certain. The CDR3 covers 15 residues. The germline V gene has CDR1 SEHNR and CDR2 FQNEAQ (reference sequence). V lost 5 bases to trimming and J lost 8 bases, with 19 bases between them. CDR3 DNA: TGTGCCAGCAGCCCCGGCGAGAGGCCCTACGACATTCAGTACTTC. Protein: CASSPGERPYDIQYF.

The chain combines TRBV7-9 with TRBJ1-4, with D uncertain. The length of the CDR3 is 15 residues. Germline CDR1 SEHNR, CDR2 FQNEAQ (reference sequence). Trimming stripped 7 bases from V and 5 bases from J, with 17 bases between. The DNA of the CDR3 is TGTGCCAGCATGGCGGGTCCGCCAATAAATGAAAAACTGTTTTTT. It encodes CASMAGPPINEKLFF.

This clonotype was detected a few times. This chain uses TRBV5-6 with TRBJ2-7; 12 nucleotides align to TRBD1. Per germline, CDR1 SGHDT and CDR2 YYEEEE. V was pared by 4 bases and J by 6 bases, with 5 bases of the junction left unmatched. This CDR3 spans 14 amino acids. CDR3 nucleotides: TGTGCCAGCAGCGGGGACAGGGGGCTCCGCGAGCAGTACTTC. Protein sequence: CASSGDRGLREQYF.

This chain joins TRBV12-3 or TRBV12-4 and TRBJ2-1; D not certain. The V and J ends lost 3 bases and 6 bases respectively, with 9 bases between them. This CDR3 has 13 residues. DNA for the CDR3: TGTGCCAGCAGTTTCGGTGTGGGCAATGAGCAGTTCTTC. Protein sequence: CASSFGVGNEQFF.

This clonotype was counted at least ten times. The rearrangement joins TRBV10-3 to TRBJ1-2; a weak D match, TRBD1 (6 bases). The germline V gene has CDR1 ENHRY and CDR2 SYGVKD. There are 15 residues in the CDR3. Trimming left V 8 bases short and J 0 bases short, with 16 bases between. CDR3 amino acids: CAIPAGGSANYGYTF. For the CDR3, the DNA is TGTGCCATCCCGGCGGGGGGCTCCGCTAACTATGGCTACACCTTC.

This clonotype was seen many times. J is TRBJ2-2 and V is TRBV7-9; possible D gene TRBD1, 6 bases. V dropped 6 bases and J dropped 2 bases, with 13 bases sitting between them. The CDR3 runs to 15 residues. Germline V gives CDR1 SEHNR, CDR2 FQNEAQ (reference sequence). The CDR3 bases are TGTGCCAGCAGAGTAAGACAGGAAAACACCGGGGAGCTGTTTTTT. Its translation: CASRVRQENTGELFF. The full variable domain, with the rest looked up from reference TRBV7-9 and TRBJ2-2, is DTGVSQNPRHKITKRGQNVTFRCDPISEHNRLYWYRQTLGQGPEFLTYFQNEAQLEKSRLLSDRFSAERPKGSFSTLEIQRTEQGDSAMYLCASRVRQENTGELFFGEGSRLTVL.

The rearrangement uses TRBV6-5 and TRBJ2-3; D is possibly TRBD1 or TRBD2 (5 bases each). Germline CDR1 reads MNHEY; CDR2 reads SVGAGI. This CDR3 comprises 16 residues. Trimming stripped 0 bases from V and 6 bases from J, with 16 bases between. CDR3 sequence (DNA): TGTGCCAGCAGTTACTCGGGGCCCAAATCGGGGGATACGCAGTATTTT. Residues: CASSYSGPKSGDTQYF.

The J gene is TRBJ2-1, the V gene TRBV6-2 or TRBV6-3; TRBD2 matches at 10 bases. Losses at the gene ends were 8 bases for V and 2 bases for J; bases not matched to a gene: 3. Germline assignment: CDR1 MNHEY and CDR2 SVGEGT. This CDR3 has 14 amino acids. The CDR3 is CASESGGAYNEQFF. CDR3 in DNA: TGTGCCAGCGAGAGCGGGGGGGCCTACAATGAGCAGTTCTTC.

The V gene is TRBV27, the J gene TRBJ1-1; 9 bases are a match to TRBD1. CDR3 length: 13 residues. Trimming removed 6 bases from V and 4 bases from J; junction bases left unmatched: 3. Germline lookup yields CDR1 MNHEY and CDR2 SMNVEV (reference sequence). The CDR3 is CASRLGQGTEAFF. In nucleotides, the CDR3 is TGTGCCAGCAGACTGGGACAGGGCACTGAAGCTTTCTTT.